One and the same sample provided the 18 T cell receptor beta chains below, sequenced in a study of blood T cell repertoires in COVID-19. The protocol was immunoSEQ multiplex PCR, while the TCRdb copy is restricted to in-frame clones and leaves out a portion. The data hold about 44,000 clones, with about four fifths observed a single time. Sequencing was done on a sample of peripheral blood. Receptor source: a woman in her 70s with acute or convalescent COVID-19.

The CDR3 spells CASSLGRYYEQYF. The CDR3 DNA is TGTGCCAGCAGTTTGGGCAGATACTACGAGCAGTACTTC. The rearrangement links TRBV28 to TRBJ2-7; D unclear. The CDR3 loop spans 13 amino acids. Germline-derived CDR1 and CDR2 are MDHEN and SYDVKM. V lost 3 bases to trimming and J lost 3 bases, with 9 bases between them.

This rearrangement joins TRBV6-5 to TRBJ2-7, with 9 bases that match TRBD2. Looked up from germline, CDR1 is MNHEY and CDR2 is SVGAGI. This CDR3 has 14 residues. V lost 6 bases, J lost 2 bases, and 5 bases stayed unmatched. DNA of the CDR3: TGTGCCAGCAGGATGACTAGCGGTGCCTACGAGCAGTACTTC. Translated: CASRMTSGAYEQYF.

This chain links TRBV7-3 with TRBJ2-1; 10 bases line up with TRBD2. V shed 0 bases, J shed 4 bases, and the junction held 0 bases outside the gene matches. This CDR3 has 15 amino acids. CDR1 is SGHTA, CDR2 FQGTGA, per germline. CDR3 sequence (DNA): TGTGCCAGCAGCTTAACTAGCGGGAGGTACAATGAGCAGTTCTTC. Encoded protein: CASSLTSGRYNEQFF.

This clone has only one observation. This chain uses TRBV5-1 with TRBJ1-1; tentative D call: TRBD1 (6 bases). Trimming removed 1 base at V and 5 bases at J, with 18 bases between. CDR3 length equals 16 residues. Germline values: CDR1 SGHRS, CDR2 YFSETQ. As DNA, the CDR3 is TGCGCCAGCAGCTTGTTGCAGGGGCAGGCTCCGACTGAAGCTTTCTTT. The encoded protein is CASSLLQGQAPTEAFF. Combining the CDR3 with reference TRBV5-1 and TRBJ1-1 gives the whole variable domain KAGVTQTPRYLIKTRGQQVTLSCSPISGHRSVSWYQQTPGQGLQFLFEYFSETQRNKGNFPGRFSGRQFSNSRSEMNVSTLELGDSALYLCASSLLQGQAPTEAFFGQGTRLTVV.

The chain recombines TRBV7-3 with TRBJ2-1; a weak D match, TRBD2 (6 bases). CDR3 length: 16 residues. Trimming pared 5 bases from V and 5 bases from J, leaving 19 bases between. Germline V gene lookup returns CDR1 SGHTA and CDR2 FQGTGA. CDR3 sequence (DNA): TGTGCCAGCAGCCCCCAGCCGGGGGTCCGGGACAATGAGCAGTTCTTC. It codes for CASSPQPGVRDNEQFF.

The genes are TRBV5-5 and TRBJ2-7; the D is unclear. V was pared by 4 bases and J by 3 bases, with 8 bases between. CDR1 SGHKS and CDR2 YYEKEE come from the germline V gene (reference sequence). The CDR3 is made up of 12 amino acids. CDR3 amino acids: CASSLSNYEQYF. The CDR3 DNA reads TGTGCCAGCAGCCTCAGTAACTACGAGCAGTACTTC.

The chain employs TRBV9 and TRBJ1-2; 8 nucleotides agree with TRBD1. J lost 12 bases, V lost 3 bases, and 10 bases had no gene match. Germline V CDR1 and CDR2: SGDLS, YYNGEE. The CDR3 totals 13 residues. The CDR3 DNA reads TGTGCCAGCAGCGGCGAACCGGGACAGGTAAACACCTTC. It yields the protein CASSGEPGQVNTF.

The V and J genes are TRBV11-3 and TRBJ1-5; TRBD1 agrees at 8 bases. CDR3 length: 15 amino acids. J gave up 3 bases and V 5 bases, and 6 bases lay outside the gene matches. Germline-derived CDR1 and CDR2 are SGHNT and YENEEA. CDR3 residues: CASSGGDRLNQPQHF. CDR3 in DNA: TGTGCCAGCAGCGGGGGGGACAGGCTCAATCAGCCCCAGCATTTT.

The J gene is TRBJ2-2, the V gene TRBV24-1; D possibly corresponds to TRBD1 (6 bases). Germline assignment: CDR1 KGHDR and CDR2 SFDVKD. This CDR3 is 15 amino acids long. Trimming removed 0 bases from V and 6 bases from J, with 10 bases in between. The CDR3 loop is CATSDLGRGAGELFF. The CDR3 bases are TGTGCCACCAGTGATTTGGGCAGGGGCGCCGGGGAGCTGTTTTTT.

This clone has only a few counts. The rearrangement joins TRBV5-6 to TRBJ1-5; D gene ambiguous. Germline CDR1 is SGHDT and CDR2 is YYEEEE. With 3 bases removed from V and 4 bases from J, the gap between germline ends came to 11 bases. The CDR3 covers 14 residues. CDR3 sequence reads: CASSSSTSNQPQHF. The CDR3, as DNA: TGTGCCAGCAGCTCAAGTACTAGTAATCAGCCCCAGCATTTT.

This clone was seen once. The chain has TRBV30 and TRBJ1-6, with a weak D call TRBD1 (6 bases). The CDR3 has 14 residues. The germline V gene encodes CDR1 GTSNPN and CDR2 SVGIG (reference sequence). V gave up 3 bases and J gave up 7 bases, with 13 bases separating them. Here the CDR3 DNA reads TGTGCCTGGAGCCAGGGGATTTGGAATTCACCCCTCCACTTT. Its translation: CAWSQGIWNSPLHF.

The chain recombines TRBV5-1 with TRBJ2-7; D is possibly TRBD1 (5 bases). CDR1 is SGHRS and CDR2 is YFSETQ in the germline V gene. V lost 5 bases, J lost 5 bases, and 11 bases lay in between. The CDR3 spans 12 residues. The CDR3 DNA reads as TGCGCCAGCAGGCAGGGTGTACACGAGCAGTACTTC. As protein: CASRQGVHEQYF.

This clone came up once. The chain carries TRBV6-5 and TRBJ1-3; TRBD1 matches at 7 bases. CDR3 size: 13 residues. After removal of 5 bases from V and 7 bases from J, the junction contained 5 bases not matched to a gene. CDR1 is MNHEY and CDR2 is SVGAGI in the germline V gene. The CDR3 spells CASSRQGWNTIYF. Written as DNA, the CDR3 is TGTGCCAGCAGTCGACAGGGATGGAACACCATATATTTT.

This chain links TRBV6-2 or TRBV6-3 with TRBJ1-6, with TRBD1 matching over 7 bases. V was clipped by 6 bases and J by 7 bases; unmatched bases: 12. Germline V gene lookup returns CDR1 MNHEY and CDR2 SVGEGT. CDR3 length: 16 amino acids. DNA for the CDR3: TGTGCCAGCAGCCCCATATCCGGGACAGCAAATTCACCCCTCCACTTT. Amino acids: CASSPISGTANSPLHF.

This chain uses TRBV25-1 with TRBJ2-3; weak D call: TRBD1 (6 bases). V was trimmed by 5 bases and J by 2 bases, leaving 11 bases between them. CDR3 length equals 14 residues. CDR1 is MGHDK and CDR2 is SYGVNS in the germline V gene. CDR3 protein: CASSNPGVTDTQYF. The CDR3 nucleotides are TGTGCCAGCAGTAATCCAGGGGTCACAGATACGCAGTATTTT. Complete variable domain (other parts from reference TRBV25-1 and TRBJ2-3): EADIYQTPRYLVIGTGKKITLECSQTMGHDKMYWYQQDPGMELHLIHYSYGVNSTEKGDLSSESTVSRIRTEHFPLTLESARPSHTSQYLCASSNPGVTDTQYFGPGTRLTVL.

The chain has TRBV5-4 and TRBJ1-1; D remains unclear. V shed 2 bases and J shed 0 bases, with 5 bases lying between them. The CDR3 sequence is 13 residues long. Germline assignment: CDR1 SGHNT and CDR2 YYREEE (reference sequence). CDR3 in amino acids: CASSFPMNTEAFF. CDR3 DNA sequence: TGTGCCAGCAGCTTTCCAATGAACACTGAAGCTTTCTTT.

V usage is TRBV6-2 or TRBV6-3 and J usage is TRBJ1-1; D unresolved. The germline V gene has CDR1 MNHEY and CDR2 SVGEGT. This CDR3 comprises 15 residues. V was pared by 0 bases and J by 1 base, with 9 bases between. The CDR3 protein is CASSYSNVGNTEAFF. CDR3 nucleotide sequence: TGTGCCAGCAGTTACTCGAATGTCGGGAACACTGAAGCTTTCTTT.

The table lists this clone with a few counts. The rearrangement uses TRBV2 and TRBJ1-5, with TRBD1 matching over 7 bases. The germline CDR1 and CDR2 sequences are SNHLY and FYNNEI. This CDR3 comprises 16 residues. V was clipped by 7 bases and J by 0 bases; unmatched bases: 9. The CDR3 DNA follows: TGTGCCAGCACTCCAGACAGGGTTGGTAGCAATCAGCCCCAGCATTTT. It encodes CASTPDRVGSNQPQHF.